The source of this T cell receptor (beta chain) is a study of blood T cell repertoires in COVID-19 (TCRdb year 2020). In the study overall: Samples from collaborators originated in the United States, Italy and Spain and spanned both the acute and convalescent phases of COVID-19. The prospective study material was composed of cDNA or gDNA derived from T cells, B-cell-depleted T cells, or PBMCs. The dataset comprised deeply sampled blood TCRbeta repertoires from subjects exposed to, actively infected with, or recovered from COVID-19. A freely available public database, intended as a resource for researchers studying the immune response to SARS-CoV-2, is where the repertoires were released. Samples came from the ongoing ImmuneRACE study (first 160 participants) plus 1,254 subjects from 6 global collaborators. Nearly every sample came with metadata listing a de-identified subject ID, COVID-19 status, age in years and sex. Where available, HLA class I and class II types were taken from metadata supplied by the sample provider and were not determined by assay-based typing. Overall study results and their limits: How much clinical and demographic metadata was included differed by source and by participant, and the metadata was provided uncurated.

After removal of 4 bases from V and 4 bases from J, the junction retains 5 bases not matched to a gene. The germline V gene (reference sequence) gives CDR1 as SGHKS and CDR2 as YYEKEE. The CDR3 covers 15 residues, taking in both the cysteine and the phenylalanine. This entry keeps only the CDR3 DNA: 45 bases, framed from base 1. In the prospective study, participants were about 18 to 90 years old, resided in 24 geographic areas of the United States, and were enrolled through a virtual design. Cohort assignment in the prospective study relied on participant-reported clinical history from a screening survey and a study questionnaire. ImmuneRACE Cohort 3 recovered participants were defined by two consecutive negative NP/OP PCR tests, healthcare professional clearance, or symptom resolution. Mobile phlebotomists in the prospective study collected whole blood, serum and a nasopharyngeal or oropharyngeal swab from every participant. Participants in the prospective study had the option to provide additional blood draws and questionnaires over an approximately two-month period. Blood samples from the prospective study were shipped frozen or at room temperature prior to DNA extraction.

TCRbeta CDR3 regions were amplified from genomic DNA by means of the immunoSEQ Assay, a bias-controlled multiplex PCR. Under the source paper's analysis protocol: Within the assay, amplification of reference gene primers was used to estimate how many nucleated cells each sample contained. Sequence reads were collapsed and filtered to measure the absolute abundance of every unique TCRbeta CDR3 rearrangement. Productive Simpson clonality was computed per sample as the square root of Simpson's diversity index over productive rearrangements. Here the immuneACCESS table is served through TCRdb, limited to in-frame sequences with V and J called. Missing clones are a known gap in these copies; in checked studies unresolved V genes cover under half, and the rest lacks a known reason. V and J calls and clone size come straight from that table; D and trimming were deduced from the DNA. The sample has over 250,000 clones on record, more than 75% of them singletons. Of the sample, 5.3% is held by the ten largest clones.

Points on this clone: Its antigen remains undetermined. Per-nucleotide qualities are absent, and no much larger clonotype sits a single base away.

In this chain, TRBV5-5 is recombined with TRBJ1-2, with 12 middle bases fitting TRBD1. The clonotype comes from a woman aged 25 to 39 who had recovered from COVID-19. Material: PBMCs or T cells enriched from blood (not recorded which). The CDR3: CASSPGQGAGYGYTF. The DNA sequence is given as TGTGCCAGCAGCCCGGGACAGGGGGCGGGCTATGGCTACACCTTC.